This section outlines one TCR beta chain sequence together with its context. What this receptor recognizes is not known. Base qualities were left out, and no much larger clone turns up one base away. The CDR3 regions of human TCRbeta chains were subjected to immunosequencing. Processing in the source paper ran as follows. TCRs in the repertoires were compared against a reference library of SARS-CoV-2-specific TCRs that had been generated with the MIRA antigen-specificity platform. Breadth was defined as the fraction of unique TCRs that were SARS-CoV-2-associated, and depth was defined as the fraction of total T cells that were SARS-CoV-2-associated. Using the MIRA data, each spike-specific TCR was assigned both to the spike region to which the TCR was reactive and to a CD4 or CD8 class. Log10-transformed breadth and depth values were compared by one-way ANOVA with Sidak's multiple comparisons tests. TCRdb limited this immuneACCESS table to in-frame rearrangements with V and J called. A share of clones is missing; checked studies link under half to unresolved V genes, and the rest is unexplained. V, J and clone size reflect that table, while D and trimming were determined from the DNA. The sample table lists roughly 150,000 clones, more than 70% of them with a count of one. The ten largest clones take up more than 3% of the sample.

The sample is drawn from a study of T cell responses to AZD1222 COVID-19 vaccine (dated by TCRdb to the early 2020s). Background on the whole study: A total of 233 trial participants underwent TCR sequencing, of whom about 210 had received two doses of AZD1222 and around 26 had received two doses of the MenACWY control vaccine. Trial participants were enrolled by age into subgroups of 18-55, 56-69 and 70-plus years, and around 150, 28 and 57 TCR-sequenced participants, respectively, were included in these subgroups. General study outcomes and caveats: Vaccine-associated CD4 TCRs spanned the whole spike protein, with dominant responses in regions 160-218 and 743-854. Because no day 14 peak-response samples were available, repertoires were characterized only after the peak T cell response. A significant rise in spike-specific TCR breadth and depth was observed after two AZD1222 doses relative to day 0 and relative to MenACWY recipients. The 56-69-year group was small, and its depth increase did not reach significance, likely because of low power. Conclusions about previously exposed vaccinees are limited, since just 6 or 7 AZD1222 recipients were seropositive for SARS-CoV-2 at baseline. Epitopes outside the regions mutated in the B.1.351 and B.1.1.7 variants were reportedly recognized by nearly half of the unique spike-specific TCRs. Most participants were white British and females outnumbered males, and the authors suggested that clonal diversity may have been underestimated.

The germline V gene supplies CDR1 MGHRA and CDR2 YSYEKL. Spanning cysteine to phenylalanine, the CDR3 consists of 17 amino acids. Solely the CDR3 DNA is kept, with 51 bases framed from the first base. V lost 4 bases and J lost 2 bases, and the count of bases not matched to a germline gene is 11. Taken with the paper, the label for time point translates to: baseline before first vaccination. In the paper's terms, the treatment or condition label means: meningococcal conjugate vaccine given as trial control. Samples from vaccinated people were obtained from the UK trials COV001 and COV002, which included a single-blind randomized controlled phase 2/3 trial of AZD1222 (ChAdOx1 nCoV-19) in healthy adults. For TCRbeta chain sequencing, PBMC samples from trial participants were taken at day 0 and at day 28 after the second dose.

This receptor chain uses TRBV4-1 and TRBJ2-3; TRBD2 matches 8 bases in the middle. This receptor was taken from an adult in good health. This material consisted of peripheral blood, taken on day 0 of MenACWY control vaccination. The nucleotide sequence is TGCGCCAGCAGCCGCCTTTACGGAGCGGGAGCCACAGATACGCAGTATTTT. It codes for CASSRLYGAGATDTQYF.